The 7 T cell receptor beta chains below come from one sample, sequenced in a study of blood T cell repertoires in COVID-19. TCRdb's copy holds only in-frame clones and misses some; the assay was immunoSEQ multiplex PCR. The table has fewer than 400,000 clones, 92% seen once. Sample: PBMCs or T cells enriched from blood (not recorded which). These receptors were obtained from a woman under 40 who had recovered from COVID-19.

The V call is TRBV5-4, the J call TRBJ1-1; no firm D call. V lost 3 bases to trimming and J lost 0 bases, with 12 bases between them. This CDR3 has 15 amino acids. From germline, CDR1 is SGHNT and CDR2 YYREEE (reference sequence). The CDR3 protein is CASSSGAAMNTEAFF. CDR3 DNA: TGTGCCAGCAGCTCCGGTGCGGCGATGAACACTGAAGCTTTCTTT.

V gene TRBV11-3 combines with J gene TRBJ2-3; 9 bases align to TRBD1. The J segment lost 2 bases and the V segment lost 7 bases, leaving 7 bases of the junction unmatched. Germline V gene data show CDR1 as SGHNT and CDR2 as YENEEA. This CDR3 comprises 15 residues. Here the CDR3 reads CASTPGDRVTDTQYF. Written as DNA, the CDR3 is TGTGCCAGCACCCCGGGGGACAGGGTCACAGATACGCAGTATTTT.

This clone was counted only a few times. This chain's CDR3 is CASSPSTRRGNTSGTQRTDTQYF. CDR3 DNA: TGTGCCAGCTCACCATCGACGAGAAGGGGGAATACTAGCGGGACTCAACGCACAGATACGCAGTATTTT. The chain joins TRBV18 to TRBJ2-3; TRBD2 matches 10 bases. J gave up 1 base and V 2 bases, and 24 bases lay outside the gene matches. Per the germline V gene, CDR1 is KGHSH and CDR2 is LQKENI. The CDR3 is made up of 23 amino acids.

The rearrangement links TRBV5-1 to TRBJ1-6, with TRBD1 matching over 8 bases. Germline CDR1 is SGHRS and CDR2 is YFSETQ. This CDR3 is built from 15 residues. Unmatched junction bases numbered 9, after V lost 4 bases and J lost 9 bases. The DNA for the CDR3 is TGCGCCAGCAGCCCTAGGACAGGGTCGGGTTCACCCCTCCACTTT. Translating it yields CASSPRTGSGSPLHF.

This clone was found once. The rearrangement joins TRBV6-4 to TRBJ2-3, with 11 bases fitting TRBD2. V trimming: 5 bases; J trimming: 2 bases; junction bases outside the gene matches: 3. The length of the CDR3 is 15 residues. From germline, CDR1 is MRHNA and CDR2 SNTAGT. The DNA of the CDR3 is TGTGCCAGCAGTTTAGCGGGAGGGCCCACAGATACGCAGTATTTT. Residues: CASSLAGGPTDTQYF.

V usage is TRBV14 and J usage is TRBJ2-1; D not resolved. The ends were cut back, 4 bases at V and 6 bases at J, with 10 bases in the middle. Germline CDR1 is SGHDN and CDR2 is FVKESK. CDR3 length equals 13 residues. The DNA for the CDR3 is TGTGCCAGCAGCCCTCAGGTGCGCAATGAGCAGTTCTTC. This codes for CASSPQVRNEQFF.

CDR3 sequence reads: CASSLGTGGNEKLFF. CDR3 bases: TGCGCCAGCAGCCTGGGGACAGGAGGTAATGAAAAACTGTTTTTT. The chain joins TRBV5-1 to TRBJ1-4, with 8 nucleotides matching TRBD1. The V gene end was trimmed by 4 bases and the J gene end by 4 bases; junction bases not matched to a gene: 6. The CDR3 length is 15 residues. The germline CDR1 and CDR2 sequences are SGHRS and YFSETQ.